This T cell receptor beta chain came from a study of blood T cells in healthy people across ages. A second PCR of 7 to 11 cycles used a sample-barcoded 5' primer and a J-beta primer mix. One entry per CDR3 protein results from TCRdb running MiXCR on the 5' RACE reads. The table lists over a million distinct CDR3 sequences, about 43% of them singletons. Trimming took 7 bases from V and 13 from J; bases not matched to a gene: 8. There are 12 residues in the CDR3. Germline V gene lookup returns CDR1 SNHLY and CDR2 FYNNEI. The TCR originated in a young woman in good health. This chain joins TRBV2 and TRBJ2-5; 11 positions match TRBD2. The material sequenced was blood. DNA for the CDR3: TGTGCCAGCAAGGGGACTAGCGGAGTTGGGTACTTC. Translating gives CASKGTSGVGYF.